A selection of T cell receptor beta chains follows, all from one sample in a study of T-cell memory formation after mild COVID-19. MiXCR was run by TCRdb on the 5' RACE reads, yielding one entry per CDR3 protein. The data contain about 210,000 distinct CDR3 sequences, 27% of them singletons. Sequencing used PBMCs or a T cell subset sorted from them (not recorded which). The receptor source for this set is an adult woman who had mild COVID-19 (a few samples of this study predate the infection). Cell type and time point are not known. Both conserved end residues are part of each CDR3. Each record gives: D gene, J gene, clone size, V gene, CDR3 DNA, CDR3 protein. A D gene is named only where the DNA matches it firmly. Size is omitted from some rows. Given values are once, few, many or a class for expanded clones.

d_gene: NA; j_gene: TRBJ1-1; abundance: few; v_gene: TRBV12-3/TRBV12-4; CDR3nt: TGTGCCAGCAGTTTAGCGGGCAGAAACACTGAAGCTTTCTTT; CDR3aa: CASSLAGRNTEAFF
d_gene: TRBD2; j_gene: TRBJ2-3; abundance: NA; v_gene: TRBV4-3; CDR3nt: TGCGCCAGCAGCGCCCGACTAGCGGGAGCAGATACGCAGTATTTT; CDR3aa: CASSARLAGADTQYF
d_gene: NA; j_gene: TRBJ2-1; abundance: few; v_gene: TRBV19; CDR3nt: TGTGCCAGTAGTACCCCTTTCACGGGGACCTACAATGAGCAGTTCTTC; CDR3aa: CASSTPFTGTYNEQFF
d_gene: TRBD2; j_gene: TRBJ2-3; abundance: few; v_gene: TRBV20-1; CDR3nt: TGCAGTGCTCACCGGACGGCGGGAGGGGGAGATACGCAGTATTTT; CDR3aa: CSAHRTAGGGDTQYF
d_gene: NA; j_gene: TRBJ1-2; abundance: NA; v_gene: TRBV7-2; CDR3nt: TGTGCCAGCAGCTTAAGTTGGGGCTCAGGCACCTATGGCTACACCTTC; CDR3aa: CASSLSWGSGTYGYTF
d_gene: NA; j_gene: TRBJ2-7; abundance: few; v_gene: TRBV10-3; CDR3nt: TGTGCCATCAGTGACAGCACCTACGAGCAGTACTTC; CDR3aa: CAISDSTYEQYF
d_gene: NA; j_gene: TRBJ2-7; abundance: NA; v_gene: TRBV12-3/TRBV12-4; CDR3nt: TGTGCCAGCAGTCTTACAGGGAGCTCCTACGAGCAGTACTTC; CDR3aa: CASSLTGSSYEQYF
d_gene: NA; j_gene: TRBJ2-7; abundance: few; v_gene: TRBV7-9; CDR3nt: TGTGCCAGCAGCTTAGGCTCCAATCCCTTTGACGAGCAGTACTTC; CDR3aa: CASSLGSNPFDEQYF
d_gene: TRBD1; j_gene: TRBJ2-2; abundance: NA; v_gene: TRBV19; CDR3nt: TGTGCCAGTAGAAGCCGGGACAGGGAGAACACCGGGGAGCTGTTTTTT; CDR3aa: CASRSRDRENTGELFF
d_gene: TRBD1; j_gene: TRBJ2-3; abundance: few; v_gene: TRBV7-8; CDR3nt: TGTGCCAGCACCTTCCCGGGACAGGGGGCAGATACGCAGTATTTT; CDR3aa: CASTFPGQGADTQYF
d_gene: NA; j_gene: TRBJ2-4; abundance: few; v_gene: TRBV12-3/TRBV12-4; CDR3nt: TGTGCCAGCAGTTTACCCCTCGCAAAAAACATTCAGTACTTC; CDR3aa: CASSLPLAKNIQYF
d_gene: NA; j_gene: TRBJ2-7; abundance: NA; v_gene: TRBV4-2; CDR3nt: TGTGCCAGCAGCGACGCCCGGGCAGCCTACGAGCAGTACTTC; CDR3aa: CASSDARAAYEQYF
d_gene: NA; j_gene: TRBJ1-5; abundance: few; v_gene: TRBV24-1; CDR3nt: TGTGCCACCAGTGGAACCAGGGGTGGCAGCAATCAGCCCCAGCATTTT; CDR3aa: CATSGTRGGSNQPQHF
d_gene: TRBD1; j_gene: TRBJ2-7; abundance: few; v_gene: TRBV6-5; CDR3nt: TGTGCCAGCAAGTGGACAGGCCTAACCGCCTACGAGCAGTACTTC; CDR3aa: CASKWTGLTAYEQYF
d_gene: NA; j_gene: TRBJ2-7; abundance: NA; v_gene: TRBV6-4; CDR3nt: TGTGCCAGCAGTGACTCGGGGGCATCACAGAAGCAGTACTTC; CDR3aa: CASSDSGASQKQYF
d_gene: TRBD1; j_gene: TRBJ1-2; abundance: NA; v_gene: TRBV4-1; CDR3nt: TGCGCCAGCAGCCTAGTAACCGGGACAGTTAACTATGGCTACACCTTC; CDR3aa: CASSLVTGTVNYGYTF
d_gene: NA; j_gene: TRBJ2-1; abundance: NA; v_gene: TRBV14; CDR3nt: TGTGCCAGCAGCCCTGGGGGCGAGGGGCCAGCCTACAATGAGCAGTTCTTC; CDR3aa: CASSPGGEGPAYNEQFF
d_gene: TRBD1; j_gene: TRBJ1-3; abundance: once; v_gene: TRBV5-6; CDR3nt: TGTGCCAGCAGCTTGATGGGACAGATCTCTGGAAACACCATATATTTT; CDR3aa: CASSLMGQISGNTIYF
d_gene: NA; j_gene: TRBJ2-7; abundance: few; v_gene: TRBV12-3/TRBV12-4; CDR3nt: TGTGCCAGCAGTTTTAGGGCAGGAACATCCTACGAGCAGTACTTC; CDR3aa: CASSFRAGTSYEQYF
d_gene: TRBD2; j_gene: TRBJ2-7; abundance: NA; v_gene: TRBV19; CDR3nt: TGTGCCAGTAGTATATACGCGGGAGGGAGCTACGAGCAGTACTTC; CDR3aa: CASSIYAGGSYEQYF
d_gene: NA; j_gene: TRBJ1-3; abundance: NA; v_gene: TRBV6-5; CDR3nt: TGTGCCAGCAGTCGACAGACCTCTGGAAACACCATATATTTT; CDR3aa: CASSRQTSGNTIYF
d_gene: TRBD1; j_gene: TRBJ1-2; abundance: few; v_gene: TRBV11-3; CDR3nt: TGTGCCAGCAGCCCAGCCGGGACAGGGTATAACTATGGCTACACCTTC; CDR3aa: CASSPAGTGYNYGYTF
d_gene: NA; j_gene: TRBJ2-2; abundance: NA; v_gene: TRBV24-1; CDR3nt: TGTGCCACCAGTCGGAGGAGCACCGGGGAGCTGTTTTTT; CDR3aa: CATSRRSTGELFF
d_gene: TRBD2; j_gene: TRBJ2-7; abundance: NA; v_gene: TRBV7-9; CDR3nt: TGTGCCAGCAGCTTAATGAGCGGGAGTCGCTACGAGCAGTACTTC; CDR3aa: CASSLMSGSRYEQYF
d_gene: NA; j_gene: TRBJ1-5; abundance: NA; v_gene: TRBV7-9; CDR3nt: TGTGCCAGCAGCTCGGTCCTTGGCCCTCCCCAGCCCCAGCATTTT; CDR3aa: CASSSVLGPPQPQHF
d_gene: NA; j_gene: TRBJ2-1; abundance: NA; v_gene: TRBV10-3; CDR3nt: TGTGCCATCAGGCCCACCACTTTGGATGAGCAGTTCTTC; CDR3aa: CAIRPTTLDEQFF
d_gene: NA; j_gene: TRBJ1-2; abundance: few; v_gene: TRBV9; CDR3nt: TGTGCCAGCAGCGTAGGGGAGAATCACTATGGCTACACCTTC; CDR3aa: CASSVGENHYGYTF
d_gene: NA; j_gene: TRBJ1-2; abundance: NA; v_gene: TRBV7-3; CDR3nt: TGTGCCAGCAGATCCACCACTAGCGGGATTGTGAGCTTC; CDR3aa: CASRSTTSGIVSF
d_gene: TRBD2; j_gene: TRBJ2-3; abundance: NA; v_gene: TRBV7-3; CDR3nt: TGTGCCAGCAGCTTGGTTGGCGGGGAGGGAGATACGCAGTATTTT; CDR3aa: CASSLVGGEGDTQYF
d_gene: NA; j_gene: TRBJ2-7; abundance: NA; v_gene: TRBV10-3; CDR3nt: TGTGCCATCAGTGACCCGAGGCTACCGGGACCACAGGGGGGGTCCTACGAGCAGTACTTC; CDR3aa: CAISDPRLPGPQGGSYEQYF
d_gene: TRBD1; j_gene: TRBJ2-5; abundance: NA; v_gene: TRBV7-7; CDR3nt: TGTGCTAGCAGCTTAGGGACAGGGCAAGAGACCCAGTACTTC; CDR3aa: CASSLGTGQETQYF
d_gene: TRBD1; j_gene: TRBJ2-5; abundance: few; v_gene: TRBV5-1; CDR3nt: TGCGCCAGCAGCAAATCAGGGGGCCACGGAGAGACCCAGTACTTC; CDR3aa: CASSKSGGHGETQYF
d_gene: TRBD2; j_gene: TRBJ2-3; abundance: few; v_gene: TRBV7-9; CDR3nt: TGTGCCAGCAGCATTCTAGCGGGCAGCACAGATACGCAGTATTTT; CDR3aa: CASSILAGSTDTQYF
d_gene: NA; j_gene: TRBJ2-1; abundance: NA; v_gene: TRBV7-2; CDR3nt: TGTGCCAGCAGCTCAGAGCGGAACAATGAGCAGTTCTTC; CDR3aa: CASSSERNNEQFF
d_gene: NA; j_gene: TRBJ2-3; abundance: few; v_gene: TRBV24-1; CDR3nt: TGTGCCACCAGTGATTTCACGGGAGTCTCAGATACGCAGTATTTT; CDR3aa: CATSDFTGVSDTQYF
d_gene: NA; j_gene: TRBJ1-3; abundance: few; v_gene: TRBV12-3/TRBV12-4; CDR3nt: TGTGCCAGCAGTTTAATTGGAAACACCATATATTTT; CDR3aa: CASSLIGNTIYF
d_gene: TRBD2; j_gene: TRBJ2-3; abundance: few; v_gene: TRBV5-6; CDR3nt: TGTGCCAGCAGCTTGGCGTCGGGAGGGCCAGATACGCAGTATTTT; CDR3aa: CASSLASGGPDTQYF
d_gene: NA; j_gene: TRBJ2-2; abundance: NA; v_gene: TRBV20-1; CDR3nt: TGCAGTGCTACTCGAGGACCCGGGGAGCTGTTTTTT; CDR3aa: CSATRGPGELFF
d_gene: NA; j_gene: TRBJ2-5; abundance: few; v_gene: TRBV6-5; CDR3nt: TGTGCCAGCACAGTCCCGGGAGCGGAGACCCAGTACTTC; CDR3aa: CASTVPGAETQYF
d_gene: NA; j_gene: TRBJ2-7; abundance: NA; v_gene: TRBV7-9; CDR3nt: TGTGCCAGCAGCCCCCGACAGGAATCCCACGAGCAGTACTTC; CDR3aa: CASSPRQESHEQYF
d_gene: TRBD2; j_gene: TRBJ2-7; abundance: few; v_gene: TRBV9; CDR3nt: TGTGCCAGCAGTGAACTAGCGGGAGGGCCGGGCGAGCAGTACTTC; CDR3aa: CASSELAGGPGEQYF
d_gene: NA; j_gene: TRBJ1-1; abundance: NA; v_gene: TRBV3-1; CDR3nt: TGTGCCAGCAGCCATGGGCAGATACTCAACCAGGCAGCTTTCTTT; CDR3aa: CASSHGQILNQAAFF
d_gene: TRBD2; j_gene: TRBJ2-1; abundance: NA; v_gene: TRBV20-1; CDR3nt: TGCAGTGCACGCGACAGTCGGGGACTAGGTAATGAGCAGTTCTTC; CDR3aa: CSARDSRGLGNEQFF
d_gene: TRBD2; j_gene: TRBJ2-7; abundance: few; v_gene: TRBV15; CDR3nt: TGTGCCACCAGAGACTCCGGGACTAGCGGGCGCTCCTACGAGCAGTACTTC; CDR3aa: CATRDSGTSGRSYEQYF
d_gene: TRBD1; j_gene: TRBJ2-2; abundance: few; v_gene: TRBV7-6; CDR3nt: TGTGCCAGCAGCGGACAGGGGGCCCCCGGGGAGCTGTTTTTT; CDR3aa: CASSGQGAPGELFF